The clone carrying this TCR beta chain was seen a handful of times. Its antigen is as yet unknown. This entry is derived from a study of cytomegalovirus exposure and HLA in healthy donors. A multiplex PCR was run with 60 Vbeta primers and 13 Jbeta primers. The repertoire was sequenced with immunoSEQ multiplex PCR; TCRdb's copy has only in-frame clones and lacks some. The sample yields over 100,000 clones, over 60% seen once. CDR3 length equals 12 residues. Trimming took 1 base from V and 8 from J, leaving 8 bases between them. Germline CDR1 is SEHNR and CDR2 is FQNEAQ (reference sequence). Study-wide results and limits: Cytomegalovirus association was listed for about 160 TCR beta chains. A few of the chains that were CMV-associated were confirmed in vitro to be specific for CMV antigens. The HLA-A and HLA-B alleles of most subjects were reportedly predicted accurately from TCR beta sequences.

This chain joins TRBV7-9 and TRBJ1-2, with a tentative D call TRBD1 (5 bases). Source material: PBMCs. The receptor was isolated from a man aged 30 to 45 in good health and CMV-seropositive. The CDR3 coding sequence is TGTGCCAGCAGCTTAGACGGGGGGGGCTACACCTTC. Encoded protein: CASSLDGGGYTF.